The present entry profiles one TCR beta chain with its context. Its antigen is unknown. Base qualities are not at hand, and no much larger clone is one base apart. The data originate from a study of blood T cells in healthy people across ages (dated by TCRdb to between 2015 and 2016). Context from the whole study: In model experiments, template switching captured roughly one uniquely barcoded TCR beta cDNA molecule for every two T cells. The study measured age-related changes in TCR beta repertoire diversity using deep sequencing normalized with unique cDNA molecular identifiers. Donors were grouped into four age groups: young (average 16 years), middle-aged (approximately 41), aged (approximately 58) and long-lived (approximately 75). To avoid experimental bias, donors of different ages were distributed randomly across sequencing lanes. The study analyzed two additional independent replicas of 1 million unique cDNA reads from the same blood draw for two donors, one aged 18 to 30 and one aged 80 or older.

The donors were some 39 Caucasian individuals from Russia, aged roughly 6 to 90 years, who were systemically healthy. Each donor gave around 9 milliliters of peripheral blood, collected into EDTA-treated Vacutainer tubes. PBMCs were isolated by Ficoll-Paque density-gradient centrifugation, with at least 6 million obtained per sample. Total RNA, at least 6 micrograms per sample, was extracted from PBMCs with Trizol reagent. For every donor, an aliquot of PBMCs went through flow cytometry to measure the percentages of naive CD45RAhigh/CD27high T cells. The library was generated by 5' RACE. Sequencer: Illumina HiSeq 2500. A second PCR of about 7 to 12 cycles was run with a J-beta primer mix and a sample-barcoded 5' primer. A template-switch 5' adaptor carrying 12 random nucleotides introduced a unique molecular identifier onto each TCR beta cDNA molecule. Each sample yielded at least 2.5 million CDR3-containing paired-end reads. All of the RNA was converted into first-strand cDNA using the Mint cDNA synthesis kit, with a TRBC-specific oligonucleotide serving as the primer. Following uracil-DNA glycosylase treatment, a first 18-cycle PCR with universal primers M1SS and BC2_uni_R was performed on all cDNA. On the study's bioinformatics: Each sample was normalized by randomly selecting 1 million high-quality reads, each carrying a distinct molecular identifier. Reads sharing molecular identifiers were discarded rather than binned into consensus sequences. MiTCR, set to a Q25 quality threshold and the strictest error-elimination algorithm, was used for CDR3 identification, clonotype clustering and error correction. A nonparametric unseen species model using Euler transformation provided a lower-bound estimate of total TCR beta diversity. TCRdb reworked the public reads: Q25 trimming with fastp, MiXCR clone assembly, productive beta chains retained. Entries that share a CDR3 protein sequence are merged under the most common genes and DNA. For this entry, the V and J calls and clone size follow TCRdb and not the study's own pipeline. Present in this sample are around 1,100,000 distinct CDR3 sequences, roughly two fifths of which were seen just once. The ten biggest clones cover approximately 14% of the sample.

Results the study describes overall, beyond this receptor: Observed TCR beta diversity per million T cells fell roughly linearly with age, and a significant reduction was already apparent by age roughly 40. Observed TCR beta diversity correlated strongly with the percentage of naive T cells measured by flow cytometry. Compared with the aged group, more naive CD4+ T cells, fewer expanded clones and increased TCR diversity were shown by the long-lived group, suggesting age selection. Donor CMV infection status was unknown, potentially confounding age-related changes in expanded clonotypes. Estimates of total diversity based on one million sequenced T cells were considered lower bounds and underestimates. Conclusive comparison of naive and antigen-experienced compartments was prevented by the profiling of bulk unsorted PBMCs.

Input material: blood. The source of this sequence is a man between 18 and 35 years old in good health.

The nucleotide sequence is given as TGCGCCAGCAGCTTAAGGACAGGATCCGTCACAGATGGCTACACCTTC. Its coded protein is CASSLRTGSVTDGYTF. This receptor chain uses TRBV5-1 and TRBJ1-2, with TRBD1 identical over 7 junction bases. CDR1 and CDR2 (SGHRS, YFSETQ) derive from the germline V gene. After removal of 2 bases from V and 6 bases from J, the junction retains 13 bases not matched to a gene. The cysteine opens and the phenylalanine closes a CDR3 of 16 amino acids. CDR3 DNA is the only sequence kept; it has 48 bases, read in frame from the first base. Extended through the reference TRBV5-1 and TRBJ1-2 proteins, this CDR3 yields the full variable domain: KAGVTQTPRYLIKTRGQQVTLSCSPISGHRSVSWYQQTPGQGLQFLFEYFSETQRNKGNFPGRFSGRQFSNSRSEMNVSTLELGDSALYLCASSLRTGSVTDGYTFGSGTRLTVV.